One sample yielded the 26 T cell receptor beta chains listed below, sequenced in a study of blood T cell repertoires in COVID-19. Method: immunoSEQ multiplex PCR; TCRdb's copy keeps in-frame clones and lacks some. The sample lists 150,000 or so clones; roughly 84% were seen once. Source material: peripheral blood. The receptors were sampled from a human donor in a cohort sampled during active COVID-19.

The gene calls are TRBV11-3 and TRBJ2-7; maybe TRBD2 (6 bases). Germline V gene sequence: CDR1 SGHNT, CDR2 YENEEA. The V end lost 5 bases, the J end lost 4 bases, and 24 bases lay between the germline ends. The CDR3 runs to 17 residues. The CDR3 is CASSPPPSARRLYEQYF. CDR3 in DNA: TGTGCCAGCAGCCCCCCCCCTAGCGCTCGCCGCCTATACGAGCAGTACTTC. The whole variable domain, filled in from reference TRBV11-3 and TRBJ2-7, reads EAGVVQSPRYKIIEKKQPVAFWCNPISGHNTLYWYLQNLGQGPELLIRYENEEAVDDSQLPKDRFSAERLKGVDSTLKIQPAELGDSAVYLCASSPPPSARRLYEQYFGPGTRLTVT.

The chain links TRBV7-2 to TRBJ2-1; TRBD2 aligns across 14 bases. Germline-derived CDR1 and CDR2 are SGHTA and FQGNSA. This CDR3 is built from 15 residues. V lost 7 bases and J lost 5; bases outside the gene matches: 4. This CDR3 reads CASTGLAGGNNEQFF. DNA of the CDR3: TGTGCCAGCACAGGACTAGCGGGAGGAAACAATGAGCAGTTCTTC. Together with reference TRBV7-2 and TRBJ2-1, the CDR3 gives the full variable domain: GAGVSQSPSNKVTEKGKDVELRCDPISGHTALYWYRQSLGQGLEFLIYFQGNSAPDKSGLPSDRFSAERTGGSVSTLTIQRTQQEDSAVYLCASTGLAGGNNEQFFGPGTRLTVL.

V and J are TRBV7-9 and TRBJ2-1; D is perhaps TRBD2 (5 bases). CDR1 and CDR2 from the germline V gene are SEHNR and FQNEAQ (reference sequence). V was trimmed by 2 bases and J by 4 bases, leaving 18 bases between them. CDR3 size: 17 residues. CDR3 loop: CASSLRTYGIRYNEQFF. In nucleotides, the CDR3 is TGTGCCAGCAGCTTAAGGACCTACGGGATAAGGTACAATGAGCAGTTCTTC.

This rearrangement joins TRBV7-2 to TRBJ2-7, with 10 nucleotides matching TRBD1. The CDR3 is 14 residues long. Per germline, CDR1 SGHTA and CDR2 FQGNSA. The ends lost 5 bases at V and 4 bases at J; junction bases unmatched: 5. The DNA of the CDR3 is TGTGCCAGCAGCCCGGGACAGGGGAAGTACGAGCAGTACGTC. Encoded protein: CASSPGQGKYEQYV.

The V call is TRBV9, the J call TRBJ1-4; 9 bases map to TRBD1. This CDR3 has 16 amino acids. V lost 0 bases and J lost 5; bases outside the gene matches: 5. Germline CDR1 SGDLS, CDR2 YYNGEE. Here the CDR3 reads CASSVGAGTGNEKLFF. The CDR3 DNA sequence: TGTGCCAGCAGCGTAGGGGCCGGGACAGGGAATGAAAAACTGTTTTTT.

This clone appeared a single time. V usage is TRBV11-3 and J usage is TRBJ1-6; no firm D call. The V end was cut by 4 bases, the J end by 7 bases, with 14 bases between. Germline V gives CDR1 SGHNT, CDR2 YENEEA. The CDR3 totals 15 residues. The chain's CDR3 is CASSSQAVENSPLHF. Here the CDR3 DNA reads TGTGCCAGCAGCTCCCAGGCAGTTGAGAATTCACCCCTCCACTTT. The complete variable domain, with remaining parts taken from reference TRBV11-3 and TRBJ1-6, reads EAGVVQSPRYKIIEKKQPVAFWCNPISGHNTLYWYLQNLGQGPELLIRYENEEAVDDSQLPKDRFSAERLKGVDSTLKIQPAELGDSAVYLCASSSQAVENSPLHFGNGTRLTVT.

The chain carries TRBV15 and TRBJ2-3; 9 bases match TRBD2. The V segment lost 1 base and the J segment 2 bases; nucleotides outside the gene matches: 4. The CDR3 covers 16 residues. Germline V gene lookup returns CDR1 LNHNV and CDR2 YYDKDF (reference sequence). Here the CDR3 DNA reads TGTGCCACCAGCAGAGTCGGCGGGAGGGTCACAGATACGCAGTATTTT. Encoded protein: CATSRVGGRVTDTQYF.

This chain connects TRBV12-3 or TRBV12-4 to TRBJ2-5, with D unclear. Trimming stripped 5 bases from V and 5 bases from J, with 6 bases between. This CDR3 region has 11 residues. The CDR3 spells CASSPGETQYF. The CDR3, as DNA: TGTGCCAGCAGTCCCGGGGAGACCCAGTACTTC.

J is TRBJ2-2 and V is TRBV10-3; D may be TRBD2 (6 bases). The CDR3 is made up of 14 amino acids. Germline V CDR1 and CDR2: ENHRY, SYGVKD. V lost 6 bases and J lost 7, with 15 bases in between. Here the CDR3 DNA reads TGTGCCATCAGGTGGGGTCTGGAGGGCGGGGAGCTGTTTTTT. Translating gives CAIRWGLEGGELFF.

The DNA for the CDR3 is TGTGCCATCTCCTCCGGGACAGGCAATGAAAAACTGTTTTTT. Translation gives CAISSGTGNEKLFF. The chain couples TRBV10-3 to TRBJ1-4; 8 nucleotides agree with TRBD1. CDR1 is ENHRY, CDR2 SYGVKD, per germline. Losses at the gene ends were 8 bases for V and 5 bases for J; bases not matched to a gene: 7. The CDR3 sequence is 14 residues long.

CDR3 sequence: CATSRDREEKLFF. CDR3 nucleotide sequence: TGTGCCACCAGCAGAGATCGGGAGGAAAAACTGTTTTTT. V usage is TRBV15 and J usage is TRBJ1-4; D gene uncertain. Germline V CDR1 and CDR2: LNHNV, YYDKDF (reference sequence). The CDR3 totals 13 residues. The V end was cut by 0 bases, the J end by 8 bases, with 7 bases between.

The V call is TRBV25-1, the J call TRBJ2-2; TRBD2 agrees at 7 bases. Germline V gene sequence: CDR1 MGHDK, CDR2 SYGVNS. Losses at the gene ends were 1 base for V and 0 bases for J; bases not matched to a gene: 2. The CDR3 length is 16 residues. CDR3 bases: TGTGCCAGCAGTGAATTCAGCGGGGCGAACACCGGGGAGCTGTTTTTT. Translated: CASSEFSGANTGELFF.

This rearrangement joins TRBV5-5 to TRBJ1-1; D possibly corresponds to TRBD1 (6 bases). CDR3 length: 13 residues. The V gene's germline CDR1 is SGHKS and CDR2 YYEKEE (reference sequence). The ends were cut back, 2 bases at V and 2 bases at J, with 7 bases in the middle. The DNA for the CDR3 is TGTGCCAGCAGCTTACAGGGAAACACTGAAGCTTTCTTT. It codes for CASSLQGNTEAFF.

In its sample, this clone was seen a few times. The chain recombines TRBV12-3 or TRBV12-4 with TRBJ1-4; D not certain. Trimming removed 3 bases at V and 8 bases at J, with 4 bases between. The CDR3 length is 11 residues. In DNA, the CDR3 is TGTGCCAGCAGTTTTAGCGAAAAACTGTTTTTT. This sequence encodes CASSFSEKLFF.

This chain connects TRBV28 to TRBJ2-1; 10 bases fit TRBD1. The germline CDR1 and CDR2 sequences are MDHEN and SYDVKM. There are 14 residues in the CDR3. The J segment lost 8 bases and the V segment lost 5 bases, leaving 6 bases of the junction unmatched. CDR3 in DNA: TGTGCCAGCAGTCTGGACAGGGGGTCCGATGAGCAGTTCTTC. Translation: CASSLDRGSDEQFF.

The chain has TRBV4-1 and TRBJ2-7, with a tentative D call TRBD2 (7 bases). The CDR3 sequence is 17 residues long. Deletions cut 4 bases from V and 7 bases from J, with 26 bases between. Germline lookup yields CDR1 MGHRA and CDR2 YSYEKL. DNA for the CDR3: TGCGCCAGCAGCCCGGAACGGGATCCTCATAGGGGGGGAGAGCAGTACTTC. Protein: CASSPERDPHRGGEQYF.

The CDR3 loop reads CASSLAQGAGDTQYF. DNA of the CDR3: TGTGCCAGCAGTTTAGCCCAGGGGGCCGGGGATACGCAGTATTTT. This chain links TRBV27 with TRBJ2-3, with 8 nucleotides matching TRBD1. The CDR3 is 15 amino acids. CDR1 is MNHEY, CDR2 SMNVEV, per germline (reference sequence). Germline trimming cut 2 bases from V and 6 bases from J; bases unmatched to any gene: 7.

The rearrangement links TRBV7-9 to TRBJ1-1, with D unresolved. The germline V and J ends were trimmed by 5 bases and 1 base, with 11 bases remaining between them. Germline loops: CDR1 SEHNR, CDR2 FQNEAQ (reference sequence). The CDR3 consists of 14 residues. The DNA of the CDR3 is TGTGCCAGCAGCCGATTTGCAGGGAACACTGAAGCTTTCTTT. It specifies CASSRFAGNTEAFF.

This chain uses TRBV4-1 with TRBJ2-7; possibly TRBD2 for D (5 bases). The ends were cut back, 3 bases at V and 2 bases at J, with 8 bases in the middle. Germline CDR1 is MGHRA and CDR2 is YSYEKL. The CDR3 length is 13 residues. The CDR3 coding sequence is TGCGCCAGCAGCCAGGAGCGGCCCTACGAGCAGTACTTC. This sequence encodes CASSQERPYEQYF.

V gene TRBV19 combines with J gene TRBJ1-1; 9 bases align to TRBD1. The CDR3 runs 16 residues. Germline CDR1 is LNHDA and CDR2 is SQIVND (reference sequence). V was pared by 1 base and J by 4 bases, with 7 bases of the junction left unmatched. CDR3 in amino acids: CASSIGPQGAITEAFF. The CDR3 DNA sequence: TGTGCCAGTAGTATAGGTCCACAGGGGGCGATCACTGAAGCTTTCTTT.

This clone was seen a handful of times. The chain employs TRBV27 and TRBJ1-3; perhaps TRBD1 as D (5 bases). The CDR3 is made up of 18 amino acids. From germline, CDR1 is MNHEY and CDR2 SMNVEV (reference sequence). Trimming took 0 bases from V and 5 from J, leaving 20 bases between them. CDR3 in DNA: TGTGCCAGCAGTTTATCGCGCATCCTGGGGCAGGTCCGAAACACCATATATTTT. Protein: CASSLSRILGQVRNTIYF.

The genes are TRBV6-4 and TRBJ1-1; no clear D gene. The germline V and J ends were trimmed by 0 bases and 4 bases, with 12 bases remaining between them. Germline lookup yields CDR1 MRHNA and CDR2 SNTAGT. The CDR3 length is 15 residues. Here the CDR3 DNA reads TGTGCCAGCAGTGACTCCAGCCCCCGGGGCACTGAAGCTTTCTTT. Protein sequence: CASSDSSPRGTEAFF.

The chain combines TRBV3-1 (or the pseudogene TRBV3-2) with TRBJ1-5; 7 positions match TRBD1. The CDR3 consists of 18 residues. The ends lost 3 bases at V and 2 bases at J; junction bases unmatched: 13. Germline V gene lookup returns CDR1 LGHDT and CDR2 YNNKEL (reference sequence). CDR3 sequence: CASSQDPQTGICNQPQHF. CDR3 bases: TGTGCCAGCAGCCAGGATCCCCAGACAGGGATTTGCAATCAGCCCCAGCATTTT.

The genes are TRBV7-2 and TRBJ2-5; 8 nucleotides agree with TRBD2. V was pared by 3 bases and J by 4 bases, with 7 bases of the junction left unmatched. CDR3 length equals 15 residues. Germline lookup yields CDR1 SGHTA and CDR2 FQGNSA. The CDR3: CASSFSGAGGETQYF. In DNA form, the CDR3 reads TGTGCCAGCAGCTTCTCTGGCGCGGGGGGAGAGACCCAGTACTTC.

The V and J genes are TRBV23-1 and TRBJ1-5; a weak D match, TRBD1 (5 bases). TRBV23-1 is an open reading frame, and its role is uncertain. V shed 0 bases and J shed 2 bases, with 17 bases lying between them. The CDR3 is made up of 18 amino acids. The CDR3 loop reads CASSQSPAAQDGNQPQHF. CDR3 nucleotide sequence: TGCGCCAGCAGTCAATCTCCTGCTGCACAGGATGGCAATCAGCCCCAGCATTTT.

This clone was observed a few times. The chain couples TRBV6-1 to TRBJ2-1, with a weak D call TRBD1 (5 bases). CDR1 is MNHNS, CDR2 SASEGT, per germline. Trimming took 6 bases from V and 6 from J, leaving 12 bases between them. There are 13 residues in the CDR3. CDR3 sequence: CASRRQGGNEQFF. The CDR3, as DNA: TGTGCCAGCAGGCGCCAGGGTGGCAATGAGCAGTTCTTC.